The sequence of this TCR beta chain was determined in a study of shared clonotypes between healthy human individuals. Findings of the study overall: Only blood samples were collected, and tissue repertoires likely differ. What naive subsets generally showed was a larger estimated richness than memory subsets showed.

With respect to this clone: Its matching antigen is unknown.

Each subset's genomic DNA was split evenly across several immunoSEQ plates. The table came from immunoSEQ multiplex PCR; TCRdb's copy has only in-frame clones and leaves some out. In the table there are some 1,100,000 clones, approximately 78% of which are singletons. CDR3 length: 18 residues. Germline lookup yields CDR1 SGHNT and CDR2 YENEEA. Trimming cost V 3 bases and J 2 bases, with 21 bases left between them. Naive CD45RA+ and memory CD45RA-negative subsets were split from CD4+ cells. The source is a man aged 18 to 35 in good health. Some clones in this sample may be carry-over from other donors' samples. The sequenced sample was memory CD4+ T cells from PBMCs. The sample's subset: CD45RA-negative fraction. V is TRBV11-3 and J is TRBJ2-3, with D possibly matching TRBD2 (6 bases). The CDR3 DNA reads TGTGCCAGCAGCTTCCCCATTGGAGTAGCGGAGTCCACAGATACGCAGTATTTT. As protein: CASSFPIGVAESTDTQYF. The whole variable domain, filled in from reference TRBV11-3 and TRBJ2-3, reads EAGVVQSPRYKIIEKKQPVAFWCNPISGHNTLYWYLQNLGQGPELLIRYENEEAVDDSQLPKDRFSAERLKGVDSTLKIQPAELGDSAVYLCASSFPIGVAESTDTQYFGPGTRLTVL.